Listed below are T cell receptor beta chains from one sample, sequenced in a study of shared clonotypes between healthy human individuals. Libraries were prepared by immunoSEQ multiplex PCR; TCRdb keeps only in-frame clonotypes and omits some of them. There are more than 550,000 clones in the sample; about 92% occur only once, and 34% lies in the top ten. Input material: memory CD8+ T cells from PBMCs. The receptors shown here come from a man aged 18 to 30 in good health. Some clones in this sample may be carry-over from other donors' samples. CDR3s include the opening cysteine and the closing phenylalanine or tryptophan. The D gene is left open where the match is weak. Rows may omit the clone size; those that give it use once, few, many or a size class.

abundance | j_gene | v_gene | d_gene | CDR3aa | CDR3nt
NA | TRBJ2-1 | TRBV27 | NA | CASSPRAGTYNEQFF | TGTGCCAGCAGTCCCCGGGCCGGAACCTACAATGAGCAGTTCTTC
NA | TRBJ2-6 | TRBV9 | NA | CASSTSARASGANVLTF | TGTGCCAGCAGCACCTCGGCAAGGGCCTCTGGGGCCAACGTCCTGACTTTC
NA | TRBJ1-1 | TRBV7-9 | NA | CASSGGPRNTEAFF | TGTGCCAGCAGCGGCGGTCCGAGGAACACTGAAGCTTTCTTT
NA | TRBJ2-3 | TRBV28 | NA | CASSIPRGSSTDTQYF | TGTGCCAGCAGTATACCTAGGGGGTCTAGCACAGATACGCAGTATTTT
NA | TRBJ2-5 | TRBV28 | TRBD2 | CASSFAGGPEEQYF | TGTGCCAGCAGTTTCGCGGGAGGGCCGGAGGAGCAGTACTTC
few | TRBJ1-1 | TRBV7-2 | NA | CASSFKLGQRTEAFF | TGTGCCAGCAGCTTTAAACTAGGACAGAGGACTGAAGCTTTCTTT
NA | TRBJ2-7 | TRBV19 | TRBD1 | CASRQGVYSYEQYF | TGTGCCAGTAGACAGGGGGTATACTCCTACGAGCAGTACTTC
NA | TRBJ1-2 | TRBV10-3 | NA | CAISEALYNYGYTF | TGTGCCATCAGTGAGGCGTTGTACAACTATGGCTACACCTTC
NA | TRBJ2-2 | TRBV4-1 | NA | CASSQVRRTNTGELFF | TGCGCCAGCAGCCAAGTAAGACGGACGAACACCGGGGAGCTGTTTTTT
NA | TRBJ1-1 | TRBV7-9 | NA | CASSLGTGEAFF | TGTGCCAGCAGCTTAGGTACCGGTGAAGCTTTCTTT
NA | TRBJ1-1 | TRBV7-8 | NA | CASSLEARVNTEAFF | TGTGCCAGCAGCTTAGAGGCCAGGGTGAACACTGAAGCTTTCTTT
NA | TRBJ2-1 | TRBV28 | TRBD2 | CASSTGDGLGTYNEQFF | TGTGCCAGCAGCACCGGGGACGGACTAGGGACTTACAATGAGCAGTTCTTC
NA | TRBJ2-7 | TRBV6-5 | TRBD1 | CASRRGLNSYEQYF | TGTGCCAGCAGGAGGGGGCTAAACTCCTACGAGCAGTACTTC
NA | TRBJ2-1 | TRBV10-3 | TRBD2 | CAISDITSGNEQFF | TGTGCCATCAGTGACATTACTAGCGGCAATGAGCAGTTCTTC
NA | TRBJ2-3 | TRBV27 | TRBD2 | CASSLGAGAGTDTQYF | TGTGCCAGCAGTTTAGGTGCGGGAGCGGGGACAGATACGCAGTATTTT
many | TRBJ2-3 | TRBV9 | NA | CASSVGATRGDTQYF | TGTGCCAGCAGCGTAGGCGCTACCCGCGGTGATACGCAGTATTTT
NA | TRBJ2-1 | TRBV9 | TRBD2 | CASSVVSSGRYNEQFF | TGTGCCAGCAGCGTAGTAAGTAGCGGGAGATACAATGAGCAGTTCTTC
NA | TRBJ1-1 | TRBV28 | NA | CASSFKGNTEAFF | TGTGCCAGCAGTTTCAAGGGGAACACTGAAGCTTTCTTT
NA | TRBJ1-1 | TRBV2 | NA | CASRGRTVNTEAFF | TGTGCCAGCAGAGGTAGGACGGTGAACACTGAAGCTTTCTTT
NA | TRBJ2-1 | TRBV4-1 | TRBD1 | CASSTGTGSYNEQFF | TGCGCCAGCAGCACCGGGACAGGCTCCTACAATGAGCAGTTCTTC
NA | TRBJ2-1 | TRBV27 | TRBD1 | CASSSRTGPYNEQFF | TGTGCCAGCAGTTCCCGGACAGGTCCTTACAATGAGCAGTTCTTC
NA | TRBJ2-2 | TRBV5-1 | TRBD1 | CASSSPGTGANTGELFF | TGCGCCAGCAGTTCTCCCGGGACAGGGGCGAACACCGGGGAGCTGTTTTTT
few | TRBJ1-1 | TRBV27 | NA | CATSWGTEAFF | TGTGCCACCTCATGGGGGACTGAAGCTTTCTTT
once | TRBJ1-5 | TRBV5-1 | NA | CASSLDGEVNQPQHF | TGCGCCAGCAGCTTGGATGGGGAGGTCAATCAGCCCCAGCATTTT
NA | TRBJ2-5 | TRBV9 | TRBD1 | CASSPGQAAETQYF | TGTGCCAGCAGCCCGGGACAGGCTGCGGAGACCCAGTACTTC
NA | TRBJ2-1 | TRBV28 | NA | CASTPGIYNEQFF | TGTGCCAGCACCCCTGGTATTTACAATGAGCAGTTCTTC
NA | TRBJ1-1 | TRBV10-3 | NA | CAISENGGGMNTEAFF | TGTGCCATCAGTGAAAACGGCGGGGGAATGAACACTGAAGCTTTCTTT
NA | TRBJ2-6 | TRBV5-5 | NA | CASSLGQSSGANVLTF | TGTGCCAGCAGCTTGGGACAGAGCTCTGGGGCCAACGTCCTGACTTTC
NA | TRBJ2-7 | TRBV7-9 | NA | CASSPLGAGNYEQYF | TGTGCCAGCAGCCCGCTCGGGGCAGGGAACTACGAGCAGTACTTC
NA | TRBJ1-2 | TRBV7-9 | NA | CASSPILPAPNYGYTF | TGTGCCAGCAGCCCTATCCTTCCAGCCCCTAACTATGGCTACACCTTC
NA | TRBJ1-2 | TRBV10-3 | TRBD1 | CAISEGTAYGYTF | TGTGCCATCAGTGAAGGGACAGCCTATGGCTACACCTTC
NA | TRBJ1-2 | TRBV7-2 | NA | CASRPQGWNGYTF | TGTGCCAGCCGGCCCCAGGGGTGGAATGGCTACACCTTC
NA | TRBJ1-5 | TRBV6-6 | NA | CASSYSGGNQPQHF | TGTGCCAGCAGTTACTCGGGCGGGAATCAGCCCCAGCATTTT
many | TRBJ2-7 | TRBV6-5 | NA | CASSYSSGSYEQYF | TGTGCCAGCAGTTACTCTAGCGGCTCCTACGAGCAGTACTTC
NA | TRBJ1-1 | TRBV19 | TRBD1 | CASSHGQVNTEAFF | TGTGCCAGTAGCCACGGACAGGTGAACACTGAAGCTTTCTTT
NA | TRBJ2-1 | TRBV27 | NA | CASSPQSSYNEQFF | TGTGCCAGCAGTCCCCAGAGCTCCTACAATGAGCAGTTCTTC
NA | TRBJ2-7 | TRBV6-5 | NA | CASSPGTPKVEQYF | TGTGCCAGCAGCCCCGGGACCCCCAAGGTCGAGCAGTACTTC
NA | TRBJ2-1 | TRBV4-3 | TRBD2 | CASSQGVLAGGLNEQFF | TGCGCCAGCAGCCAAGGAGTCCTAGCGGGAGGGCTCAATGAGCAGTTCTTC
NA | TRBJ2-5 | TRBV5-1 | NA | CASSLFSRGDGTQYF | TGCGCCAGCAGCTTGTTCTCTAGGGGGGATGGGACCCAGTACTTC
once | TRBJ1-3 | TRBV5-1 | NA | CASSLGFLSRSGRGNTIYF | TGCGCCAGCAGCTTGGGATTTCTGAGTCGTTCCGGGAGAGGAAACACCATATATTTT
NA | TRBJ2-3 | TRBV7-9 | TRBD2 | CASSLRDYISTDTQYF | TGTGCCAGCAGCTTAAGGGACTACATCTCCACAGATACGCAGTATTTT
few | TRBJ1-1 | TRBV13 | TRBD1 | CASRRDRNTEAFF | TGTGCCAGCAGAAGGGACAGGAACACTGAAGCTTTCTTT
NA | TRBJ2-7 | TRBV7-9 | TRBD1 | CASSSLLLTGTGGLYEQYF | TGTGCCAGCAGCTCCCTTCTCTTAACGGGGACAGGGGGGCTCTACGAGCAGTACTTC
NA | TRBJ2-2 | TRBV2 | NA | CASEENTGELFF | TGTGCCAGCGAGGAGAACACCGGGGAGCTGTTTTTT
once | TRBJ2-1 | TRBV2 | TRBD2 | CASILAGGIMYNEQFF | TGTGCCAGCATACTAGCGGGGGGGATCATGTACAATGAGCAGTTCTTC
few | TRBJ2-2 | TRBV30 | NA | CAWRGRPGELFF | TGTGCCTGGAGAGGCAGGCCCGGGGAGCTGTTTTTT
NA | TRBJ2-1 | TRBV28 | NA | CASSLGGARQFF | TGTGCCAGCAGTTTAGGAGGGGCAAGGCAGTTCTTC
NA | TRBJ2-2 | TRBV4-2 | TRBD2 | CASSQLAGDTGELFF | TGTGCCAGCAGCCAACTAGCGGGAGACACCGGGGAGCTGTTTTTT
NA | TRBJ2-1 | TRBV27 | NA | CASRASGYLDEQFF | TGTGCCAGCAGGGCTAGTGGTTATTTGGATGAGCAGTTCTTC
NA | TRBJ2-3 | TRBV2 | TRBD1 | CASSSTKGARASTDTQYF | TGTGCCAGCAGTTCGACCAAGGGGGCGCGGGCTAGCACAGATACGCAGTATTTT
NA | TRBJ1-1 | TRBV5-8 | NA | CASSLVDKRMTEAFF | TGTGCCAGCAGCTTAGTCGACAAAAGGATGACTGAAGCTTTCTTT
NA | TRBJ1-1 | TRBV6-1 | NA | CASSDFEGNTEAFF | TGTGCCAGCAGTGACTTCGAGGGGAACACTGAAGCTTTCTTT
NA | TRBJ2-7 | TRBV9 | TRBD1 | CASSPGQGAFEQYF | TGTGCCAGCAGCCCAGGACAGGGTGCGTTCGAGCAGTACTTC